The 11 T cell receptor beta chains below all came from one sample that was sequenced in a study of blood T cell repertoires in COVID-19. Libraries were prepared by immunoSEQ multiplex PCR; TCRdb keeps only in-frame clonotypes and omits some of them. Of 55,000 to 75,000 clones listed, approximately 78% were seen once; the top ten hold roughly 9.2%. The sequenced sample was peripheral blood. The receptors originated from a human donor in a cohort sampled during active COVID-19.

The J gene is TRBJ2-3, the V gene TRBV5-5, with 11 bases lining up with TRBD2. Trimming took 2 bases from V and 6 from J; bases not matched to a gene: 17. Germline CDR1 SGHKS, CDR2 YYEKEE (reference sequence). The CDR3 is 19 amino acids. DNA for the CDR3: TGTGCCAGCAGCTTTACGGACACCCCACTAGCGGGAGTTCTGGATACGCAGTATTTT. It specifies CASSFTDTPLAGVLDTQYF.

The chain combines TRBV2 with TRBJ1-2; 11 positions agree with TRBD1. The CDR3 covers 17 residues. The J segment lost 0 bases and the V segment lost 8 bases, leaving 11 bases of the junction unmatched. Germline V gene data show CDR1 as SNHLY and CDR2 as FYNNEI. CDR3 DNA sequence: TGTGCCAGCCTACCGGGACAGGGGGGGAACTCTAACTATGGCTACACCTTC. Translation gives CASLPGQGGNSNYGYTF.

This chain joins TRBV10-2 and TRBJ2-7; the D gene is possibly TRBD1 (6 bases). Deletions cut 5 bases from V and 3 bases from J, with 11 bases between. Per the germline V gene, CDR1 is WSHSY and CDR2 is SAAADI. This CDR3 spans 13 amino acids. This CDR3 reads CASSRQEYYEQYF. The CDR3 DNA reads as TGCGCCAGCAGTCGACAGGAGTACTACGAGCAGTACTTC.

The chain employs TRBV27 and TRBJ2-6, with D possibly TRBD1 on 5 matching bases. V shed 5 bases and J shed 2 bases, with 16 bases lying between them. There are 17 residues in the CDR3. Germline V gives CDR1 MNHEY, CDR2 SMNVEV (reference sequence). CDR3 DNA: TGTGCCAGCAGTCCCTACTCAGGGATCACTGGGGCCAACGTCCTGACTTTC. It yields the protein CASSPYSGITGANVLTF.

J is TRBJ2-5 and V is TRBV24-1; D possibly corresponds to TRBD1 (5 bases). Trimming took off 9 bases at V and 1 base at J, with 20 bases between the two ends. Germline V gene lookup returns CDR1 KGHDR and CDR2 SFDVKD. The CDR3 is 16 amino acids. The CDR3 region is CATSPGQGWVQETQYF. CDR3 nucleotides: TGTGCCACCTCACCCGGGCAGGGATGGGTCCAAGAGACCCAGTACTTC.

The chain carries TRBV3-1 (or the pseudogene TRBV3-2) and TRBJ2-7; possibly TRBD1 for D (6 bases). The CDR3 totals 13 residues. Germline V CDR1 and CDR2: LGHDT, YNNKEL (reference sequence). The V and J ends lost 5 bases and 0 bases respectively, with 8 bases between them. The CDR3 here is CASSWDTSYEQYF. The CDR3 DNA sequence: TGTGCCAGCAGCTGGGACACCTCCTACGAGCAGTACTTC.

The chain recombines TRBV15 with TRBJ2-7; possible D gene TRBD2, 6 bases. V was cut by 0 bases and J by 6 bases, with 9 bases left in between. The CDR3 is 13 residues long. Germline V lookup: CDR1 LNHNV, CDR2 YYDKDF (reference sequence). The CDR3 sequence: CATSREEGPEQYF. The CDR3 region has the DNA TGTGCCACCAGCAGAGAGGAGGGGCCCGAGCAGTACTTC.

CDR3 in DNA: TGTGCCAGCAGTGAGGAGGGGCCTCCCCTCCCCTATGGCTACACCTTC. This translates into CASSEEGPPLPYGYTF. The chain recombines TRBV2 with TRBJ1-2, with D perhaps matching TRBD1 (5 bases). The CDR3 is 16 residues long. The ends were cut back, 3 bases at V and 4 bases at J, with 18 bases in the middle. Germline CDR1 SNHLY, CDR2 FYNNEI.

CDR3 sequence (DNA): TGTGCCAGCAGCTTACGGTCTGACAGCACCGGGGAGCTGTTTTTT. Protein sequence: CASSLRSDSTGELFF. This rearrangement joins TRBV7-9 to TRBJ2-2, with D possibly being TRBD1 (5 bases). The CDR3 is 15 amino acids. Germline lookup yields CDR1 SEHNR and CDR2 FQNEAQ (reference sequence). V lost 2 bases and J lost 4, with 11 bases in between.

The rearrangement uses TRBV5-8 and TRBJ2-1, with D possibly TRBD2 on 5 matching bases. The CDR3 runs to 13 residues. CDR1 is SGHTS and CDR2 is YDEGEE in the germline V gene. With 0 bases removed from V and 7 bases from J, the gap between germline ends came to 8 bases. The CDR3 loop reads CASSLVRRNEQFF. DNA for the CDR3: TGTGCCAGCAGCTTGGTGAGGAGGAATGAGCAGTTCTTC.

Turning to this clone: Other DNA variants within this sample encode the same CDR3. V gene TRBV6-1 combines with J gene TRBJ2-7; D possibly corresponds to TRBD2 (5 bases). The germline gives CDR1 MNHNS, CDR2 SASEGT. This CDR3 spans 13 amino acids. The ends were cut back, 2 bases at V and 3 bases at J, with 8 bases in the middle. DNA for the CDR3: TGTGCCAGCAGTGAATGGCGGGTCTACGAGCAGTACTTC. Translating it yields CASSEWRVYEQYF.